Following are 12 T cell receptor beta chains from one sample sequenced in a study of blood T cells in healthy people across ages. A J-beta primer mix and a sample-barcoded 5' primer were used in a second PCR of roughly 6 to 12 cycles. MiXCR, run by TCRdb on the 5' RACE reads, gives a single entry per CDR3 protein. The sample has approximately 1.5 million distinct CDR3 sequences; roughly 43% are singletons. The sequenced sample consisted of blood. All receptors come from a woman aged 18-35 years in good health.

The V call is TRBV27, the J call TRBJ1-2; TRBD1 agrees at 9 bases. J was trimmed by 10 bases and V by 5 bases; bases with no gene match: 11. From germline, CDR1 is MNHEY and CDR2 SMNVEV (reference sequence). CDR3 length: 14 residues. The DNA for the CDR3 is TGTGCCAGCAGTCCTACAGGGGGCGGTTCCATCTACACCTTC. It codes for CASSPTGGGSIYTF.

V and J are TRBV7-2 and TRBJ2-4; D may be TRBD2 (6 bases). The J call is doubtful: the DNA matches TRBJ2-7 better. CDR3 length: 14 residues. Germline V CDR1 and CDR2: SGHTA, FQGNSA. CDR3 loop: CASSPWRGLYEQYF. Here the CDR3 DNA reads TGTGCCAGCAGCCCGTGGCGGGGACTCTACGAGCAGTACTTC.

This clonotype was detected only a few times. The CDR3: CASSLAGTNYNEQFF. CDR3 DNA: TGCGCCAGCAGCTTGGCTGGGACAAATTACAATGAGCAGTTCTTC. The genes are TRBV5-1 and TRBJ2-1, with a possible D match to TRBD1 (6 bases). The CDR3 contains 15 residues. Germline V CDR1 and CDR2: SGHRS, YFSETQ. V gave up 0 bases and J gave up 4 bases, with 11 bases separating them.

As to this clonotype: This may stem from a read error, because a much larger clone lies one nucleotide away. The chain is built from TRBV9 and TRBJ2-1; unclear D gene. From germline, CDR1 is SGDLS and CDR2 YYNGEE. CDR3 length: 14 residues. Here the CDR3 reads CASSVVLTYDEQFF. The CDR3 DNA reads TGTGCCAGCAGCGTAGTACTAACCTACGATGAGCAGTTCTTC.

V gene TRBV6-5 combines with J gene TRBJ2-7, with D unresolved. Germline CDR1 reads MNHEY; CDR2 reads SVGAGI. The ends were cut back, 0 bases at V and 0 bases at J, with 9 bases in the middle. The CDR3 sequence is 15 residues long. CDR3 DNA sequence: TGTGCCAGCAGTTACTCGAATCGAAACTCCTACGAGCAGTACTTC. This codes for CASSYSNRNSYEQYF.

This clonotype was counted a few times. V is TRBV7-9 and J is TRBJ2-4; 15 bases are shared with TRBD2. Trimming at V came to 4 bases and at J to 0 bases, leaving 4 bases not matched to a gene. CDR1 is SEHNR and CDR2 is FQNEAQ in the germline V gene (reference sequence). This CDR3 comprises 18 residues. CDR3 region: CASSSGLAGGLAKNIQYF. CDR3 in DNA: TGTGCCAGCAGCTCGGGACTAGCGGGGGGACTAGCCAAAAACATTCAGTACTTC.

This clonotype was counted between two and nine times. The chain is built from TRBV15 and TRBJ2-4; 8 bases fit TRBD2. Germline trimming cut 6 bases from V and 0 bases from J; bases unmatched to any gene: 4. CDR1 LNHNV and CDR2 YYDKDF come from the germline V gene (reference sequence). The CDR3 has 15 amino acids. The CDR3 protein is CATSPGGQAKNIQYF. In DNA form, the CDR3 reads TGTGCCACCAGTCCGGGGGGGCAAGCCAAAAACATTCAGTACTTC.

V usage is TRBV11-2 and J usage is TRBJ1-2, with no clear D. Trimming removed 6 bases from V and 4 bases from J, with 15 bases in between. CDR1 and CDR2 (germline): SGHAT, FQNNGV. This CDR3 contains 14 residues. This chain's CDR3 is CASRIGQDRYGYTF. CDR3 nucleotide sequence: TGTGCCAGCAGGATAGGTCAGGACCGCTATGGCTACACCTTC.

This clonotype has a handful of counts. The chain uses TRBV9 and TRBJ1-2, with D possibly matching TRBD1 (5 bases). Germline V gene lookup returns CDR1 SGDLS and CDR2 YYNGEE. V lost 0 bases, J lost 2 bases, and 11 bases lay in between. CDR3 length: 15 amino acids. The chain's CDR3 is CASSVDLGGNYGYTF. The CDR3 DNA follows: TGTGCCAGCAGCGTAGACCTCGGGGGAAACTATGGCTACACCTTC.

This clonotype was found once. A read error may be the cause here, since a much bigger clone is one base away. The CDR3 loop is CACSGWTGETQYF. The DNA of the CDR3 is TGTGCCTGCAGCGGATGGACGGGAGAGACCCAGTACTTC. V gene TRBV9 combines with J gene TRBJ2-7, with a tentative D call TRBD2 (5 bases). The J call is uncertain, as TRBJ2-5 better fits the DNA end. This CDR3 spans 13 amino acids. Germline V gene data show CDR1 as SGDLS and CDR2 as YYNGEE.

The chain has TRBV2 and TRBJ1-5; 8 bases fit TRBD1. Germline V gene lookup returns CDR1 SNHLY and CDR2 FYNNEI. V lost 6 bases, J lost 2 bases, and 6 bases stayed unmatched. The CDR3 has 15 amino acids. The CDR3 loop is CASRKQGGGNQPQHF. Written as DNA, the CDR3 is TGTGCCAGCAGAAAACAGGGGGGGGGCAATCAGCCCCAGCATTTT. Together with reference TRBV2 and TRBJ1-5, the CDR3 gives the full variable domain: EPEVTQTPSHQVTQMGQEVILRCVPISNHLYFYWYRQILGQKVEFLVSFYNNEISEKSEIFDDQFSVERPDGSNFTLKIRSTKLEDSAMYFCASRKQGGGNQPQHFGDGTRLSIL.

This clonotype was counted only a few times. CDR3 sequence: CASSLGWGHEQFF. The CDR3 DNA sequence: TGTGCCAGCAGCTTAGGATGGGGTCATGAGCAGTTCTTC. This chain joins TRBV7-2 and TRBJ2-1; D ambiguous. Germline CDR1 reads SGHTA; CDR2 reads FQGNSA. V lost 1 base to trimming and J lost 8 bases, with 9 bases between them. This CDR3 spans 13 amino acids.